Presented here are 28 T cell receptor beta chains from one specimen sequenced in a study of preoperative IRX-2 immunotherapy in early breast cancer. Sequencing used immunoSEQ multiplex PCR; TCRdb keeps in-frame clones, though not all of them. This table has about 32,000 clones, around 83% appearing once. Treatment meaning: preoperative locoregional IRX-2 cytokine immunotherapy. The specimen comprised lymph node tissue, sampled from a patient treated with IRX-2 immunotherapy. Every receptor here comes from a human donor with breast cancer.

The chain combines TRBV6-8 with TRBJ2-5, with D possibly being TRBD2 (5 bases). CDR3 length: 13 amino acids. The V end was cut by 5 bases, the J end by 5 bases, with 12 bases between. CDR1 and CDR2 from the germline V gene are MNHGY and SAAAGT. The CDR3 DNA reads as TGTGCCAGCAGTCTGAATAGAGGGGAGACCCAGTACTTC. It is translated as CASSLNRGETQYF.

This clone was found a few times. V gene TRBV18 combines with J gene TRBJ1-4, with a possible D match to TRBD1 (5 bases). The CDR3 has 15 amino acids. V lost 2 bases to trimming and J lost 3 bases, with 10 bases between them. Germline-derived CDR1 and CDR2 are KGHSH and LQKENI. The DNA of the CDR3 is TGTGCCAGCTCACCAACTCAGGGTCCTAATGAAAAACTGTTTTTT. It encodes CASSPTQGPNEKLFF.

This clone appeared once. The rearrangement links TRBV28 to TRBJ1-4; possible D gene TRBD1, 5 bases. CDR3 length: 16 residues. The germline V gene encodes CDR1 MDHEN and CDR2 SYDVKM. V dropped 3 bases and J dropped 4 bases, with 15 bases sitting between them. CDR3 sequence reads: CASSLGPGSRNEKLFF. As DNA, the CDR3 is TGTGCCAGCAGTTTGGGGCCAGGATCCCGTAATGAAAAACTGTTTTTT.

The chain combines TRBV18 with TRBJ1-1; possible D gene TRBD1, 6 bases. CDR1 is KGHSH and CDR2 is LQKENI in the germline V gene. This CDR3 spans 13 amino acids. V gave up 5 bases and J gave up 2 bases, with 9 bases separating them. The CDR3 nucleotides are TGTGCCAGCTCAACGGACAGTAACACTGAAGCTTTCTTT. Translating it yields CASSTDSNTEAFF. The full variable domain, rest sourced from reference TRBV18 and TRBJ1-1, is NAGVMQNPRHLVRRRGQEARLRCSPMKGHSHVYWYRQLPEEGLKFMVYLQKENIIDESGMPKERFSAEFPKEGPSILRIQQVVRGDSAAYFCASSTDSNTEAFFGQGTRLTVV.

The chain joins TRBV6-8 to TRBJ2-4; D is possibly TRBD2 (5 bases). This CDR3 has 20 residues. Germline assignment: CDR1 MNHGY and CDR2 SAAAGT. V was clipped by 5 bases and J by 6 bases, with 32 bases between them. CDR3 DNA: TGTGCCAGCAGTCAGACGGGAATCGGATCCCTTATCGGGTTAGGAAACATTCAGTACTTC. It encodes CASSQTGIGSLIGLGNIQYF.

The V and J genes are TRBV6-8 and TRBJ1-1, with a weak D call TRBD1 (6 bases). From germline, CDR1 is MNHGY and CDR2 SAAAGT. V lost 0 bases to trimming and J lost 0 bases, with 8 bases between them. This CDR3 is 15 amino acids long. The CDR3 coding sequence is TGTGCCAGCAGTTACTCGTCAGGGGTGAACACTGAAGCTTTCTTT. It codes for CASSYSSGVNTEAFF.

The V gene is TRBV6-4, the J gene TRBJ2-2; D uncertain. This CDR3 region has 11 residues. The germline V and J ends were trimmed by 10 bases and 8 bases, with 11 bases remaining between them. Germline assignment: CDR1 MRHNA and CDR2 SNTAGT. The CDR3: CANRARGELFF. The CDR3 DNA follows: TGTGCCAACAGAGCCCGGGGGGAGCTGTTTTTT.

The gene calls are TRBV19 and TRBJ2-4; TRBD2 is a possible D gene (6 bases). The germline V and J ends were trimmed by 8 bases and 0 bases, with 11 bases remaining between them. The CDR3 contains 14 residues. The germline V gene has CDR1 LNHDA and CDR2 SQIVND (reference sequence). The CDR3: CASCPGLAKNIQYF. CDR3 nucleotide sequence: TGTGCCAGTTGTCCGGGACTAGCCAAAAACATTCAGTACTTC. Combining the CDR3 with reference TRBV19 and TRBJ2-4 gives the whole variable domain DGGITQSPKYLFRKEGQNVTLSCEQNLNHDAMYWYRQDPGQGLRLIYYSQIVNDFQKGDIAEGYSVSREKKESFPLTVTSAQKNPTAFYLCASCPGLAKNIQYFGAGTRLSVL.

This chain uses TRBV18 with TRBJ1-2; possibly TRBD1 for D (5 bases). Germline V gene data show CDR1 as KGHSH and CDR2 as LQKENI. The CDR3 loop spans 17 amino acids. With 3 bases removed from V and 0 bases from J, the gap between germline ends came to 17 bases. The CDR3 DNA reads TGTGCCAGCTCACCTTCCCCGGGACGGCGAGCTAACTATGGCTACACCTTC. The encoded protein is CASSPSPGRRANYGYTF.

The gene calls are TRBV28 and TRBJ1-2; possible D gene TRBD1, 6 bases. Germline V gene data show CDR1 as MDHEN and CDR2 as SYDVKM. Trimming removed 4 bases from V and 8 bases from J, with 14 bases in between. CDR3 length equals 13 residues. The CDR3 sequence is CASSSTGATGYTF. The CDR3 coding sequence is TGTGCCAGCAGTTCGACGGGGGCTACCGGCTACACCTTC.

The rearrangement links TRBV7-8 to TRBJ2-1; 8 nucleotides agree with TRBD2. Germline values: CDR1 SGHVS, CDR2 FQNEAQ. This CDR3 comprises 15 residues. V shed 7 bases and J 5 bases; nucleotides not matched to a gene: 10. CDR3 amino acids: CASTPGVAGNNEQFF. CDR3 DNA sequence: TGTGCCAGCACCCCCGGAGTAGCGGGAAACAATGAGCAGTTCTTC. Complete variable domain (other parts from reference TRBV7-8 and TRBJ2-1): GAGVSQSPRYKVAKRGQDVALRCDPISGHVSLFWYQQALGQGPEFLTYFQNEAQLDKSGLPSDRFFAERPEGSVSTLKIQRTQQEDSAVYLCASTPGVAGNNEQFFGPGTRLTVL.

This chain connects TRBV28 to TRBJ1-6, with D maybe TRBD1 (5 bases). In germline, CDR1 is MDHEN, CDR2 SYDVKM. The CDR3 runs 15 residues. Trimming left V 5 bases short and J 5 bases short, with 13 bases between. In DNA form, the CDR3 reads TGTGCCAGCAGTCCACTCCAGGGAGATAATTCACCCCTCCACTTT. Its protein product is CASSPLQGDNSPLHF.

This rearrangement joins TRBV30 to TRBJ2-7, with 8 bases lining up with TRBD1. Per germline, CDR1 GTSNPN and CDR2 SVGIG (reference sequence). J lost 6 bases, V lost 4 bases, and 2 bases had no gene match. The CDR3 is 11 amino acids. The CDR3 region has the DNA TGTGCCTGGACAGGGGGCGGCGAGCAGTACTTC. It translates to CAWTGGGEQYF.

The chain uses TRBV15 and TRBJ2-5; perhaps D is TRBD1 or TRBD2 (6 bases each). Germline V gene lookup returns CDR1 LNHNV and CDR2 YYDKDF (reference sequence). The V end lost 0 bases, the J end lost 5 bases, and 13 bases lay between the germline ends. This CDR3 has 15 residues. The DNA of the CDR3 is TGTGCCACCAGCAGAGATAGTGGGGGGCCCGAGACCCAGTACTTC. Its translation: CATSRDSGGPETQYF.

The rearrangement uses TRBV18 and TRBJ1-1; unclear D gene. Trimming stripped 6 bases from V and 0 bases from J, with 17 bases between. The CDR3 sequence is 16 residues long. Germline CDR1 is KGHSH and CDR2 is LQKENI. This CDR3 reads CASSRYGTGLNTEAFF. The CDR3 DNA reads as TGTGCCAGCTCTCGCTATGGAACGGGCCTGAACACTGAAGCTTTCTTT. Full variable domain (outside the CDR3, taken from reference TRBV18 and TRBJ1-1): NAGVMQNPRHLVRRRGQEARLRCSPMKGHSHVYWYRQLPEEGLKFMVYLQKENIIDESGMPKERFSAEFPKEGPSILRIQQVVRGDSAAYFCASSRYGTGLNTEAFFGQGTRLTVV.

The chain uses TRBV11-3 and TRBJ2-6; D could derive from TRBD1 or TRBD2 (5 bases each). This CDR3 comprises 15 residues. CDR1 is SGHNT, CDR2 YENEEA, per germline. Trimming took off 1 base at V and 3 bases at J, with 7 bases between the two ends. CDR3 DNA: TGTGCCAGCAGCTTAGTGGGGGTTGGGGCCAACGTCCTGACTTTC. Its protein is CASSLVGVGANVLTF.

V is TRBV19 and J is TRBJ2-5; D might be TRBD1 (5 bases). Germline-derived CDR1 and CDR2 are LNHDA and SQIVND (reference sequence). V lost 4 bases and J lost 5, with 11 bases in between. The CDR3 spans 13 residues. CDR3 amino acids: CASSKTARETQYF. CDR3 in DNA: TGTGCCAGTAGTAAGACAGCGAGGGAGACCCAGTACTTC.

CDR3 DNA, as far as it was read: TGTGCCAGCAGTGAAGCACGGCAGGGGATAGTGATCTATGGCTACACC. Amino acids: CASSEARQGIVIYGYT. The complete CDR3 reads CASSEARQGIVIYGYTF. The genes are TRBV6-1 and TRBJ1-2; tentative D call: TRBD1 (6 bases). The read is 1 residue too short to cover the CDR3 end, so that end is filled in from the germline J gene. With 0 bases removed from V and 4 bases from J, the gap between germline ends came to 18 bases. The CDR3 runs 17 residues. Germline V gives CDR1 MNHNS, CDR2 SASEGT.

The J gene is TRBJ1-1, the V gene TRBV29-1, with D tentatively TRBD1 (6 bases). Trimming stripped 3 bases from V and 6 bases from J, with 20 bases between. CDR1 is SQVTM and CDR2 is ANQGSEA in the germline V gene. CDR3 length: 15 amino acids. Here the CDR3 DNA reads TGCAGCGTTGATGCCCAGCAGGGGCCGGGGGCTGAAGCTTTCTTT. Protein sequence: CSVDAQQGPGAEAFF. The full variable domain, rest sourced from reference TRBV29-1 and TRBJ1-1, is SAVISQKPSRDICQRGTSLTIQCQVDSQVTMMFWYRQQPGQSLTLIATANQGSEATYESGFVIDKFPISRPNLTFSTLTVSNMSPEDSSIYLCSVDAQQGPGAEAFFGQGTRLTVV.

The chain is built from TRBV29-1 and TRBJ2-1, with TRBD2 as a possible D gene (5 bases). The CDR3 spans 18 residues. The germline gives CDR1 SQVTM, CDR2 ANQGSEA. V was trimmed by 4 bases and J by 0 bases, leaving 22 bases between them. This chain's CDR3 is CSVGSGLAPRSSYNEQFF. Written as DNA, the CDR3 is TGCAGCGTTGGTAGTGGGCTAGCCCCTAGGAGCTCCTACAATGAGCAGTTCTTC.

The V and J genes are TRBV15 and TRBJ1-3; the D is unclear. The CDR3 sequence is 15 residues long. The ends were cut back, 5 bases at V and 0 bases at J, with 11 bases in the middle. Germline loops: CDR1 LNHNV, CDR2 YYDKDF (reference sequence). CDR3 residues: CATSQDLNSGNTIYF. CDR3 nucleotides: TGTGCCACCAGCCAGGACCTAAACTCTGGAAACACCATATATTTT.

The V and J genes are TRBV18 and TRBJ2-7, with TRBD1 matching over 10 bases. Germline V lookup: CDR1 KGHSH, CDR2 LQKENI. The CDR3 spans 14 residues. With V trimmed by 5 bases and J by 6 bases, 7 bases remained unmatched. CDR3 sequence: CASSIGTGEGEQYF. The CDR3 DNA follows: TGTGCCAGCTCAATAGGGACAGGGGAGGGCGAGCAGTACTTC. Using reference TRBV18 and TRBJ2-7 for the parts outside the CDR3, the full variable domain is NAGVMQNPRHLVRRRGQEARLRCSPMKGHSHVYWYRQLPEEGLKFMVYLQKENIIDESGMPKERFSAEFPKEGPSILRIQQVVRGDSAAYFCASSIGTGEGEQYFGPGTRLTVT.

The count of this clone is one. The chain uses TRBV6-1 and TRBJ2-2, with 9 bases identical to TRBD2. The CDR3 contains 16 residues. CDR1 MNHNS and CDR2 SASEGT come from the germline V gene. V was clipped by 1 base and J by 2 bases; unmatched bases: 2. The CDR3 sequence is CASSEGLAANTGELFF. The CDR3 DNA reads TGTGCCAGCAGTGAAGGACTAGCGGCTAACACCGGGGAGCTGTTTTTT.

This sequence joins TRBV30 and TRBJ2-2, with a weak D call TRBD1 (6 bases). CDR1 GTSNPN and CDR2 SVGIG come from the germline V gene (reference sequence). The CDR3 has 13 residues. V was clipped by 8 bases and J by 7 bases, with 17 bases between them. CDR3 protein: CAQNREVGGELFF. CDR3 in DNA: TGTGCCCAGAACAGGGAAGTAGGCGGGGAGCTGTTTTTT. Full variable domain (outside the CDR3, taken from reference TRBV30 and TRBJ2-2): SQTIHQWPATLVQPVGSPLSLECTVEGTSNPNLYWYRQAAGRGLQLLFYSVGIGQISSEVPQNLSASRPQDRQFILSSKKLLLSDSGFYLCAQNREVGGELFFGEGSRLTVL.

The chain combines TRBV30 with TRBJ1-2; D perhaps matches TRBD1 (6 bases). From germline, CDR1 is GTSNPN and CDR2 SVGIG (reference sequence). Deletions cut 3 bases from V and 3 bases from J, with 11 bases between. The CDR3 sequence is 13 residues long. The CDR3, as DNA: TGTGCCTGGAGCGGACAGTTGTACTATGGCTACACCTTC. Translating gives CAWSGQLYYGYTF.

The rearrangement uses TRBV18 and TRBJ2-7; no reliable D call. Germline loops: CDR1 KGHSH, CDR2 LQKENI. The CDR3 length is 14 residues. Trimming pared 0 bases from V and 5 bases from J, leaving 11 bases between. CDR3 DNA: TGTGCCAGCTCACCACCTGTTCGGGTCAACGAGCAGTACTTC. Translated: CASSPPVRVNEQYF.

The chain has TRBV6-8 and TRBJ2-1; D remains ambiguous. CDR1 is MNHGY, CDR2 SAAAGT, per germline. The CDR3 loop spans 12 amino acids. V was clipped by 5 bases and J by 7 bases, with 9 bases between them. The CDR3 here is CASSLRWNEQFF. The CDR3 nucleotides are TGTGCCAGCAGTCTCCGGTGGAATGAGCAGTTCTTC.

This chain joins TRBV23-1 and TRBJ2-1; 8 positions agree with TRBD1. TRBV23-1 falls under the ORF class, with uncertain function. The CDR3 consists of 17 residues. V lost 6 bases to trimming and J lost 9 bases; unmatched junction nucleotides: 19. CDR3 protein: CASSQDWGQGAQGEQFF. CDR3 nucleotide sequence: TGCGCCAGCAGCCAAGATTGGGGCCAGGGGGCGCAGGGTGAGCAGTTCTTC.